Below are 5 T cell receptor beta chains sequenced from a single sample in a study of blood T cell repertoires in COVID-19. The data were produced by immunoSEQ multiplex PCR, yet TCRdb's version contains in-frame clones alone and is incomplete. The data contain 310,000 or so clones, roughly 90% of them seen just once; the ten biggest clones take up about 1.7%. Sequencing input: PBMCs or T cells enriched from blood (not recorded which). The receptor set was obtained from a woman under 30 with acute COVID-19.

The chain is built from TRBV6-2 or TRBV6-3 and TRBJ2-1, with TRBD2 matching over 11 bases. V was clipped by 5 bases and J by 5 bases; unmatched bases: 8. Looked up from germline, CDR1 is MNHEY and CDR2 is SVGEGT. This CDR3 has 16 amino acids. The CDR3 sequence: CASSTNSGRVDNEQFF. The CDR3, as DNA: TGTGCCAGCAGTACAAATAGCGGGAGGGTCGACAATGAGCAGTTCTTC.

V and J are TRBV4-1 and TRBJ2-7; 7 nucleotides align to TRBD1. V shed 4 bases and J 0 bases; nucleotides not matched to a gene: 6. CDR3 size: 15 residues. CDR1 is MGHRA and CDR2 is YSYEKL in the germline V gene. The CDR3 reads CASSPRDSLSYEQYF. The CDR3 nucleotides read TGCGCCAGCAGCCCCCGGGACAGTCTCTCCTACGAGCAGTACTTC.

The chain joins TRBV14 to TRBJ1-2; TRBD1 matches at 8 bases. Germline V gene data show CDR1 as SGHDN and CDR2 as FVKESK. The CDR3 has 15 residues. With V trimmed by 1 base and J by 9 bases, 10 bases remained unmatched. Here the CDR3 reads CASSQGGTGPTSYTF. The CDR3 nucleotides read TGTGCCAGCAGCCAAGGGGGGACAGGACCGACGAGCTACACCTTC. Variable domain in full (rest from reference TRBV14 and TRBJ1-2): EAGVTQFPSHSVIEKGQTVTLRCDPISGHDNLYWYRRVMGKEIKFLLHFVKESKQDESGMPNNRFLAERTGGTYSTLKVQPAELEDSGVYFCASSQGGTGPTSYTFGSGTRLTVV.

The gene calls are TRBV18 and TRBJ2-3; TRBD2 matches 7 bases. Germline V gene lookup returns CDR1 KGHSH and CDR2 LQKENI. There are 16 residues in the CDR3. The V segment lost 3 bases and the J segment 0 bases; nucleotides outside the gene matches: 6. The CDR3 region is CASSPKASGSTDTQYF. CDR3 sequence (DNA): TGTGCCAGCTCACCCAAGGCTAGCGGTAGCACAGATACGCAGTATTTT.

This clone was recorded once. Other nucleotide sequences from this sample produce the same CDR3. The rearrangement uses TRBV4-1 and TRBJ2-7, with 10 bases lining up with TRBD2. The CDR3 has 15 residues. Trimming cost V 1 base and J 3 bases; bases outside gene matches: 3. Germline values: CDR1 MGHRA, CDR2 YSYEKL. CDR3 DNA: TGCGCCAGCAGCCAAGGACTAGCGGGCATCTACGAGCAGTACTTC. Translated: CASSQGLAGIYEQYF.